Below, one TCR beta chain is given with its context. This entry is derived from a study of lymphopenia after photon versus proton radiotherapy. TCRdb's table, derived via immunoSEQ multiplex PCR, lists solely in-frame clones and lacks some. This sample has about 30,000 clones, with around 94% found just once. Deletions cut 7 bases from V and 5 bases from J, with 12 bases between. The CDR3 totals 13 residues. Germline V gene data show CDR1 as ENHRY and CDR2 as SYGVKD. The source was peripheral blood, collected from a patient treated with photon-based radiotherapy. The TCR was taken from a woman in her 50s with cholangiocarcinoma. The J gene is TRBJ1-5, the V gene TRBV10-3, with a possible D match to TRBD1 (5 bases). The CDR3 loop reads CAIKGREDQPQHF. CDR3 nucleotides: TGTGCCATCAAGGGCAGGGAGGATCAGCCCCAGCATTTT.